This TCR beta chain emerged from a study of OX40 agonist ivuxolimab in advanced cancers. For the study at large: Partial responses were achieved by three patients: one hepatocellular carcinoma, two cutaneous melanoma.

V was clipped by 4 bases and J by 6 bases; unmatched bases: 1. This CDR3 has 15 amino acids. Germline CDR1 is SGHTA and CDR2 is FQGNSA. Method: immunoSEQ multiplex PCR; TCRdb's copy keeps in-frame clones and lacks some. The data hold about 96,000 clones, with about nine tenths observed a single time. V is TRBV7-2 and J is TRBJ2-2, with TRBD2 identical over 14 bases. Sequenced material: CD4+ or CD8+ T cells sorted from blood, taken in a trial of the OX40 agonist ivuxolimab. This sequence was found in an adult with an advanced solid tumor such as melanoma, head and neck, liver or kidney cancer. CDR3 bases: TGTGCCAGCAGCTCGGGACTAGCGGGAGCCGGGGAGCTGTTTTTT. Its protein product is CASSSGLAGAGELFF.